Below are 18 T cell receptor beta chains sequenced from a single sample in a study of control samples from healthy donors and cancer patients. Assay used: immunoSEQ multiplex PCR; TCRdb lists only in-frame clones, some missing. The data contain 150,000 or so clones, 85% to 90% of them singletons. The sequencing sample was made of blood. Source of these receptors: a woman aged 25 to 39 in good health.

This chain connects TRBV5-1 to TRBJ2-2, with TRBD2 matching over 9 bases. The trim removed 5 bases at V and 5 bases at J, leaving 7 bases unmatched. Per the germline V gene, CDR1 is SGHRS and CDR2 is YFSETQ. There are 15 residues in the CDR3. The CDR3 protein is CASSRLAGLTGELFF. CDR3 coding DNA: TGCGCCAGCAGTAGGCTAGCGGGACTAACCGGGGAGCTGTTTTTT. Full variable domain (remainder filled in from reference TRBV5-1 and TRBJ2-2): KAGVTQTPRYLIKTRGQQVTLSCSPISGHRSVSWYQQTPGQGLQFLFEYFSETQRNKGNFPGRFSGRQFSNSRSEMNVSTLELGDSALYLCASSRLAGLTGELFFGEGSRLTVL.

The chain carries TRBV28 and TRBJ2-2; D is unclear. The length of the CDR3 is 16 residues. The V gene's germline CDR1 is MDHEN and CDR2 SYDVKM. V was pared by 3 bases and J by 0 bases, with 11 bases between. CDR3 loop: CASSLGNSANTGELFF. DNA of the CDR3: TGTGCCAGCAGTTTGGGGAACAGCGCGAACACCGGGGAGCTGTTTTTT.

The rearrangement joins TRBV10-3 to TRBJ1-2, with TRBD1 matching over 11 bases. The CDR3 has 14 residues. V lost 10 bases, J lost 7 bases, and 11 bases stayed unmatched. CDR1 is ENHRY and CDR2 is SYGVKD in the germline V gene. DNA of the CDR3: TGTGCCACCCAATGGGACAGGGGGTTGGGTGGCTACACCTTC. It is translated as CATQWDRGLGGYTF.

The sample holds a few counts of this clone. The chain has TRBV28 and TRBJ1-5, with D unclear. V was shortened by 7 bases and J by 4 bases, with 8 bases between the two germline ends. CDR3 length: 12 amino acids. CDR1 and CDR2 (germline): MDHEN, SYDVKM. CDR3 coding DNA: TGTGCCAGCAAAGGTCCGAATCAGCCCCAGCATTTT. Its protein is CASKGPNQPQHF.

This rearrangement joins TRBV30 to TRBJ2-3; possible D gene TRBD2, 5 bases. Trimming took off 0 bases at V and 5 bases at J, with 9 bases between the two ends. The CDR3 consists of 13 residues. Germline CDR1 is GTSNPN and CDR2 is SVGIG (reference sequence). This chain's CDR3 is CAWSVRGGDTQYF. CDR3 nucleotides: TGTGCCTGGAGTGTACGGGGTGGAGATACGCAGTATTTT.

The genes are TRBV6-5 and TRBJ1-2; 7 bases agree with TRBD1. The CDR3 loop spans 13 amino acids. Germline V gene sequence: CDR1 MNHEY, CDR2 SVGAGI. With V trimmed by 7 bases and J by 5 bases, 7 bases remained unmatched. As DNA, the CDR3 is TGTGCCAGCAAGACAGGGAGTGGGTATGGCTACACCTTC. It is translated as CASKTGSGYGYTF.

This rearrangement joins TRBV28 to TRBJ2-1, with 10 bases fitting TRBD2. The CDR3 sequence is 15 residues long. J lost 1 base, V lost 6 bases, and 3 bases had no gene match. Germline V gene sequence: CDR1 MDHEN, CDR2 SYDVKM. Here the CDR3 reads CASRRTSGSYNEQFF. For the CDR3, the DNA is TGTGCCAGCAGGCGGACTAGCGGTTCCTACAATGAGCAGTTCTTC.

The sample holds a few counts of this clone. This rearrangement joins TRBV27 to TRBJ1-1; TRBD1 agrees at 7 bases. The V gene's germline CDR1 is MNHEY and CDR2 SMNVEV (reference sequence). The CDR3 consists of 18 residues. Trimming cost V 6 bases and J 0 bases; bases outside gene matches: 16. The CDR3 nucleotides read TGTGCCAGCAGCCCCTCCTGGTGGCCAGGGGGGATGAACACTGAAGCTTTCTTT. Translating gives CASSPSWWPGGMNTEAFF.

For the CDR3, the DNA is TGTGCCAGCAGTTTAGGGTTGGGGGTTAGTGAAGCTTTCTTT. Translation gives CASSLGLGVSEAFF. This rearrangement joins TRBV27 to TRBJ1-1; maybe TRBD1 (5 bases). Germline-derived CDR1 and CDR2 are MNHEY and SMNVEV (reference sequence). This CDR3 is 14 amino acids long. Trimming left V 2 bases short and J 7 bases short, with 14 bases between.

The V and J genes are TRBV5-1 and TRBJ1-6; 8 bases agree with TRBD1. The V gene's germline CDR1 is SGHRS and CDR2 YFSETQ. The CDR3 totals 14 residues. V gave up 7 bases and J gave up 7 bases; unmatched junction bases: 7. The CDR3 sequence: CASGSAGGNSPLHF. CDR3 bases: TGCGCCAGCGGCTCAGCAGGGGGCAATTCACCCCTCCACTTT.

The chain recombines TRBV30 with TRBJ1-2; D gene ambiguous. The CDR3 consists of 13 residues. V was shortened by 1 base and J by 4 bases, with 10 bases between the two germline ends. Germline V gives CDR1 GTSNPN, CDR2 SVGIG (reference sequence). CDR3 residues: CAWSGSGRYGYTF. The CDR3 DNA sequence: TGTGCCTGGAGTGGTTCAGGCCGCTATGGCTACACCTTC.

This chain joins TRBV15 and TRBJ2-1; D perhaps matches TRBD2 (7 bases). The CDR3 extends over 18 amino acids. Per the germline V gene, CDR1 is LNHNV and CDR2 is YYDKDF (reference sequence). Trimming removed 3 bases at V and 5 bases at J, with 23 bases between. CDR3 sequence: CATSSRSGGAGADNEQFF. The CDR3 DNA reads TGTGCCACCAGCAGCCGCTCCGGAGGGGCGGGGGCCGACAATGAGCAGTTCTTC.

J is TRBJ2-1 and V is TRBV4-1; D might be TRBD2 (7 bases). Germline V gives CDR1 MGHRA, CDR2 YSYEKL. The V end was cut by 3 bases, the J end by 9 bases, with 18 bases between. This CDR3 contains 15 residues. The CDR3 coding sequence is TGCGCCAGCAGCCAGTTGGGGGGGCGCTCCGGTGAGCAGTTCTTC. Amino acids: CASSQLGGRSGEQFF.

The chain links TRBV3-1 (or the pseudogene TRBV3-2) to TRBJ2-5; weak D call: TRBD2 (7 bases). Germline V gene data show CDR1 as LGHDT and CDR2 as YNNKEL (reference sequence). Trimming stripped 8 bases from V and 0 bases from J, with 19 bases between. CDR3 length: 16 residues. The CDR3 bases are TGTGCCAGCGAACCGGCGGGGGCCCGGTACCAAGAGACCCAGTACTTC. This codes for CASEPAGARYQETQYF.

V usage is TRBV3-1 (or the pseudogene TRBV3-2) and J usage is TRBJ1-2; TRBD1 might be the D (6 bases). The V end was cut by 4 bases, the J end by 12 bases, with 18 bases between. Germline V lookup: CDR1 LGHDT, CDR2 YNNKEL (reference sequence). The CDR3 extends over 13 amino acids. The CDR3 region is CASSPATGSWNTF. The CDR3 bases are TGTGCCAGCAGCCCAGCCACAGGGTCCTGGAACACCTTC.

This sequence joins TRBV30 and TRBJ1-4; tentative D call: TRBD1 (5 bases). Germline CDR1 GTSNPN, CDR2 SVGIG (reference sequence). The CDR3 runs 15 residues. V shed 5 bases and J shed 8 bases, with 21 bases lying between them. The CDR3 loop is CAWAMGTLGAEKLFF. As DNA, the CDR3 is TGTGCCTGGGCGATGGGGACGCTCGGGGCCGAAAAACTGTTTTTT. Looking up the rest from reference TRBV30 and TRBJ1-4 gives the full variable domain: SQTIHQWPATLVQPVGSPLSLECTVEGTSNPNLYWYRQAAGRGLQLLFYSVGIGQISSEVPQNLSASRPQDRQFILSSKKLLLSDSGFYLCAWAMGTLGAEKLFFGSGTQLSVL.

This clone was picked up a small number of times. The chain is built from TRBV3-1 (or the pseudogene TRBV3-2) and TRBJ1-2, with D unresolved. The CDR3 extends over 12 amino acids. Germline V gene data show CDR1 as LGHDT and CDR2 as YNNKEL (reference sequence). Deletions cut 7 bases from V and 4 bases from J, with 10 bases between. CDR3 nucleotide sequence: TGTGCCAGCACGCAGATGGGCTATGGCTACACCTTC. Protein: CASTQMGYGYTF.

The chain has TRBV4-1 and TRBJ1-2; 7 bases map to TRBD1. The CDR3 is 14 residues long. J lost 4 bases, V lost 6 bases, and 8 bases had no gene match. Germline loops: CDR1 MGHRA, CDR2 YSYEKL. The CDR3 DNA sequence: TGCGCCAGCAGTTCCGACAGGGCTGGCTATGGCTACACCTTC. Amino acids: CASSSDRAGYGYTF.